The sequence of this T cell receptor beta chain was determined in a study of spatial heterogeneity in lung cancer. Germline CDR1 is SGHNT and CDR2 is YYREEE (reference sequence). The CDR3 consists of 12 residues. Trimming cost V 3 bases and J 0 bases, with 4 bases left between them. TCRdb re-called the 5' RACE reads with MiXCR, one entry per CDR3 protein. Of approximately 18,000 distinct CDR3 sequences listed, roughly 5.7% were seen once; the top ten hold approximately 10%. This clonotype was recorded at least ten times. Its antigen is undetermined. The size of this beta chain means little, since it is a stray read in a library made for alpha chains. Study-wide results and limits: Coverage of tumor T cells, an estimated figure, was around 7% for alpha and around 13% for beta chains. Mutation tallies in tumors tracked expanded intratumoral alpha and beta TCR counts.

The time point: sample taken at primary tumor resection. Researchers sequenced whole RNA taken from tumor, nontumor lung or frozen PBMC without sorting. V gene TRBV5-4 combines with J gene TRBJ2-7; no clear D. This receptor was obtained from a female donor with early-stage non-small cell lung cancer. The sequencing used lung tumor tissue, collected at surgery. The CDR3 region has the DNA TGTGCCAGCAGCTCTGGCTCCTACGAGCAGTACTTC. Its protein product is CASSSGSYEQYF.